The 18 T cell receptor beta chains presented below share a single source sample, sequenced in a study of OX40 agonist ivuxolimab in advanced cancers. Repertoires were generated with immunoSEQ multiplex PCR, while TCRdb's copy carries only in-frame clones and drops some. The sample carries 20,000 or so clones, more than 80% recorded once. The sample was CD4+ or CD8+ T cells sorted from blood, taken in a trial of the OX40 agonist ivuxolimab. All receptors derive from an adult with an advanced solid tumor such as melanoma, head and neck, liver or kidney cancer.

The chain links TRBV5-8 to TRBJ2-5; the match to TRBD1 covers 8 bases. Trimming cost V 0 bases and J 5 bases; bases outside gene matches: 3. The CDR3 runs 14 residues. Germline values: CDR1 SGHTS, CDR2 YDEGEE. This CDR3 reads CASSLGQGRETQYF. Here the CDR3 DNA reads TGTGCCAGCAGCTTGGGACAGGGGCGGGAGACCCAGTACTTC.

This clone was observed a single time. CDR3: CAWSKNNEQFF. The CDR3 nucleotides are TGTGCCTGGAGCAAAAACAATGAGCAGTTCTTC. V and J are TRBV30 and TRBJ2-1; D remains ambiguous. V was pared by 3 bases and J by 5 bases, with 5 bases between. Germline-derived CDR1 and CDR2 are GTSNPN and SVGIG (reference sequence). This CDR3 has 11 amino acids.

The rearrangement uses TRBV4-1 and TRBJ2-1; D is unresolved. CDR3 length equals 14 residues. Germline CDR1 MGHRA, CDR2 YSYEKL. Trimming stripped 2 bases from V and 5 bases from J, with 10 bases between. Written as DNA, the CDR3 is TGCGCCAGCAGCCAATGGACGAGCGACAATGAGCAGTTCTTC. It codes for CASSQWTSDNEQFF.

V is TRBV9 and J is TRBJ2-3; possibly TRBD1 for D (6 bases). Germline values: CDR1 SGDLS, CDR2 YYNGEE. This CDR3 has 15 residues. The V end lost 0 bases, the J end lost 2 bases, and 10 bases lay between the germline ends. CDR3 in amino acids: CASSVVGGHTDTQYF. The CDR3 nucleotides are TGTGCCAGCAGCGTAGTTGGGGGACACACAGATACGCAGTATTTT.

The V call is TRBV11-2, the J call TRBJ2-7; tentative D call: TRBD1 (6 bases). Between the trimmed V and J ends, which lost 4 bases and 7 bases, there was a span of 14 bases. The length of the CDR3 is 13 residues. Germline V gene data show CDR1 as SGHAT and CDR2 as FQNNGV. CDR3 bases: TGTGCCAGCAGCTCGGACAGTCTTTGGGAGCAGTACTTC. This codes for CASSSDSLWEQYF.

The V and J genes are TRBV27 and TRBJ2-1; D remains ambiguous. The CDR3 has 16 residues. V lost 4 bases to trimming and J lost 0 bases, with 13 bases between them. The germline CDR1 and CDR2 sequences are MNHEY and SMNVEV (reference sequence). The CDR3 spells CASSSQVGSSYNEQFF. The CDR3 DNA is TGTGCCAGCAGTTCTCAGGTGGGAAGCTCCTACAATGAGCAGTTCTTC.

This chain connects TRBV25-1 to TRBJ1-5, with unresolved D. This CDR3 is built from 14 residues. CDR1 is MGHDK and CDR2 is SYGVNS in the germline V gene. Trimming pared 4 bases from V and 0 bases from J, leaving 7 bases between. CDR3 DNA: TGTGCCAGCAGTGTGGAGACTAGCAATCAGCCCCAGCATTTT. Amino acids: CASSVETSNQPQHF.

The rearrangement uses TRBV15 and TRBJ1-5; D is uncertain. The V gene's germline CDR1 is LNHNV and CDR2 YYDKDF (reference sequence). V lost 0 bases to trimming and J lost 7 bases, with 13 bases between them. The CDR3 extends over 15 amino acids. CDR3 sequence: CATSRDLTGWQPQHF. In nucleotides, the CDR3 is TGTGCCACCAGCAGAGATTTAACGGGGTGGCAGCCCCAGCATTTT.

J is TRBJ2-7 and V is TRBV6-5, with D tentatively TRBD1 (5 bases). CDR1 MNHEY and CDR2 SVGAGI come from the germline V gene. V shed 0 bases and J shed 5 bases, with 14 bases lying between them. CDR3 size: 15 residues. CDR3 nucleotide sequence: TGTGCCAGCAGTTACTCGAATCCAGGGATCAACGAGCAGTACTTC. This translates into CASSYSNPGINEQYF.

This clone has a single count. The V call is TRBV25-1, the J call TRBJ2-1; 9 bases are shared with TRBD1. CDR3 length: 15 residues. The junction had 4 bases not matched to a gene; V was cut back by 2 bases and J by 5 bases. Germline values: CDR1 MGHDK, CDR2 SYGVNS. CDR3 residues: CASSELTGGNNEQFF. The CDR3 DNA is TGTGCCAGCAGTGAACTGACAGGGGGGAACAATGAGCAGTTCTTC. Drawing the rest from reference TRBV25-1 and TRBJ2-1, the complete variable domain is EADIYQTPRYLVIGTGKKITLECSQTMGHDKMYWYQQDPGMELHLIHYSYGVNSTEKGDLSSESTVSRIRTEHFPLTLESARPSHTSQYLCASSELTGGNNEQFFGPGTRLTVL.

The chain recombines TRBV4-1 with TRBJ2-7; weak D call: TRBD1 (5 bases). The V end was cut by 3 bases, the J end by 4 bases, with 16 bases between. Germline CDR1 is MGHRA and CDR2 is YSYEKL. The CDR3 is 15 residues long. The CDR3 DNA reads TGCGCCAGCAGCCACATGCAGGGTAGGGTGTACGAGCAGTACTTC. It yields the protein CASSHMQGRVYEQYF.

The genes are TRBV7-3 and TRBJ2-3; TRBD2 matches at 10 bases. The V gene's germline CDR1 is SGHTA and CDR2 FQGTGA. V trimming: 3 bases; J trimming: 6 bases; junction bases outside the gene matches: 12. This CDR3 is 17 amino acids long. The DNA of the CDR3 is TGTGCCAGCAGCTTTGGGTCTAGCGGGAGTCGTGAGGATACGCAGTATTTT. Its translation is CASSFGSSGSREDTQYF.

This clone was observed a few times. The CDR3 region has the DNA TGTGCCAGCAGCCTGATACAGGGGGGGACCACTGAAGCTTTCTTT. Protein: CASSLIQGGTTEAFF. V gene TRBV4-2 combines with J gene TRBJ1-1, with 8 bases aligning to TRBD1. The CDR3 spans 15 residues. V dropped 4 bases and J dropped 4; count of bases not matched to a gene: 8. Germline CDR1 is LGHNA and CDR2 is YNFKEQ.

This chain joins TRBV6-6 and TRBJ2-7, with 9 bases that match TRBD2. V was clipped by 4 bases and J by 3 bases; unmatched bases: 10. The CDR3 is 16 residues long. Germline V gene lookup returns CDR1 MNHNY and CDR2 SVGAGI (reference sequence). The CDR3 is CASSSGGSGSIYEQYF. The CDR3 coding sequence is TGTGCCAGCAGTTCCGGCGGTAGCGGGAGTATCTACGAGCAGTACTTC.

This chain joins TRBV27 and TRBJ2-1, with D possibly being TRBD1 (6 bases). Germline V CDR1 and CDR2: MNHEY, SMNVEV (reference sequence). Trimming stripped 7 bases from V and 8 bases from J, with 9 bases between. CDR3 length equals 11 residues. CDR3 coding DNA: TGTGCCAGCAACAAGGGGGATGAGCAGTTCTTC. Its translation is CASNKGDEQFF.

This clone was seen once. The chain couples TRBV19 to TRBJ2-1; TRBD2 agrees at 8 bases. V was clipped by 3 bases and J by 2 bases; unmatched bases: 3. This CDR3 is 15 amino acids long. Germline CDR1 is LNHDA and CDR2 is SQIVND (reference sequence). Here the CDR3 reads CASSIKLAAYNEQFF. For the CDR3, the DNA is TGTGCCAGTAGTATTAAACTAGCGGCCTACAATGAGCAGTTCTTC.

The rearrangement uses TRBV5-6 and TRBJ2-7, with D uncertain. V was shortened by 1 base and J by 3 bases, with 14 bases between the two germline ends. The V gene's germline CDR1 is SGHDT and CDR2 YYEEEE. CDR3 length: 15 residues. CDR3 sequence: CASSLYLGSLYEQYF. In DNA form, the CDR3 reads TGTGCCAGCAGCTTGTACTTGGGCTCCCTCTACGAGCAGTACTTC.

The rearrangement links TRBV30 to TRBJ2-7, with TRBD2 as a possible D gene (6 bases). CDR1 and CDR2 (germline): GTSNPN, SVGIG (reference sequence). The length of the CDR3 is 14 residues. V was cut by 2 bases and J by 1 base, with 12 bases left in between. The CDR3 DNA reads TGTGCCTGGAGTTCGGGGGTTGGGTCCTACGAGCAGTACTTC. It yields the protein CAWSSGVGSYEQYF.